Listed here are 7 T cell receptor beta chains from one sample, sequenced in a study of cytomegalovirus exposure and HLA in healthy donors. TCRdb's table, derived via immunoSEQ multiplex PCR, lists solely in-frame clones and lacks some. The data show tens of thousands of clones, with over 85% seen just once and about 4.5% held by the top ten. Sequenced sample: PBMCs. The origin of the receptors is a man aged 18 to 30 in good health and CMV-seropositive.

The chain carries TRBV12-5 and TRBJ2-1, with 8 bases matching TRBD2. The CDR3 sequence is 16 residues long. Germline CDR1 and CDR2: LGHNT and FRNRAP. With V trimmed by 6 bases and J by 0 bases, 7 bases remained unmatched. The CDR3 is CASGHSGKSSYNEQFF. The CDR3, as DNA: TGTGCTAGTGGACATAGCGGGAAAAGCTCCTACAATGAGCAGTTCTTC.

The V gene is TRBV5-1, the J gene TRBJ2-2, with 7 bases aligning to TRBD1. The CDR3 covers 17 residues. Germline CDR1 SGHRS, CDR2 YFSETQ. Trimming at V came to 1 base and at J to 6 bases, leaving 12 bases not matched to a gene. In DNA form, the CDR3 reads TGCGCCAGCAGCTTGTATCCCGGGACAGAGGATTCCGGGGAGCTGTTTTTT. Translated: CASSLYPGTEDSGELFF.

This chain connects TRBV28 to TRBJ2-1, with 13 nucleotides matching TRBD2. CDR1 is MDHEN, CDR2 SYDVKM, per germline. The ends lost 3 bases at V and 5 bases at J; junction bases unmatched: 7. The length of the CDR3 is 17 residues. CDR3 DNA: TGTGCCAGCAGTTTTTGGACTAGCGGGGGCCATCACAATGAGCAGTTCTTC. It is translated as CASSFWTSGGHHNEQFF.

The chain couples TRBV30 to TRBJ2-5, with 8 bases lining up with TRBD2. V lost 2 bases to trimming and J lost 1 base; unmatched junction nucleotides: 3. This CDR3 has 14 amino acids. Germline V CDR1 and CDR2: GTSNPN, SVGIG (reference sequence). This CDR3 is CAWSSSGAQETQYF. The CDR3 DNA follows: TGTGCCTGGAGTAGTAGCGGGGCCCAAGAGACCCAGTACTTC. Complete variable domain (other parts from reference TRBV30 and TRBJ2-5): SQTIHQWPATLVQPVGSPLSLECTVEGTSNPNLYWYRQAAGRGLQLLFYSVGIGQISSEVPQNLSASRPQDRQFILSSKKLLLSDSGFYLCAWSSSGAQETQYFGPGTRLLVL.

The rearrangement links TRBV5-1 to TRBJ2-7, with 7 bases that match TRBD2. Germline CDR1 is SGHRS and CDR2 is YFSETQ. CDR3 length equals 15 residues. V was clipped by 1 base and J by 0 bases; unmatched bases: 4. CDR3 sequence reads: CASSLQRGSSYEQYF. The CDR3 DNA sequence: TGCGCCAGCAGCTTGCAACGCGGGAGCTCCTACGAGCAGTACTTC.

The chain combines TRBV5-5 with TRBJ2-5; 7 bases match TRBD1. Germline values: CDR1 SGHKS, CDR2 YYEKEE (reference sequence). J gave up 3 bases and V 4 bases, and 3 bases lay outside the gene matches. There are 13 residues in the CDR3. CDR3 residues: CASSRGTEETQYF. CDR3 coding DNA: TGTGCCAGCAGCAGAGGGACAGAAGAGACCCAGTACTTC.

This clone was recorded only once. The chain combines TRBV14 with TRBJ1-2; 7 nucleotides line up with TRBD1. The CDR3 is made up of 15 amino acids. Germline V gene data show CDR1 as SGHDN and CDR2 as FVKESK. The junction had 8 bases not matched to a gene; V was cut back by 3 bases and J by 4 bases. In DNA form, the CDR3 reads TGTGCCAGCAGCCACCGGACAGGCGACCCCTATGGCTACACCTTC. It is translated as CASSHRTGDPYGYTF.